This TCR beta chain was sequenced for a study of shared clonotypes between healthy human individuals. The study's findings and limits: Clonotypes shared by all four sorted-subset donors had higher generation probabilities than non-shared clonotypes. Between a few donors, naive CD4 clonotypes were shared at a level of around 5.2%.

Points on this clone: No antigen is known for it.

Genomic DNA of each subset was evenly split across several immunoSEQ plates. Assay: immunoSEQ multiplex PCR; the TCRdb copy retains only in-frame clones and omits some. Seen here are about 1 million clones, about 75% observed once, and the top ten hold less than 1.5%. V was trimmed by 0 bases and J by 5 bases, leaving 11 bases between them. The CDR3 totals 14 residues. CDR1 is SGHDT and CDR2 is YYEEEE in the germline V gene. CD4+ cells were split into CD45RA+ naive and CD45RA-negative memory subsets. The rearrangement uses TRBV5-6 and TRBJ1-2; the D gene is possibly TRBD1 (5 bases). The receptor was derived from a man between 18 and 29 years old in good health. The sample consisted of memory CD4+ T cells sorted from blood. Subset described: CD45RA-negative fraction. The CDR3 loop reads CASSLEAGNYGYTF. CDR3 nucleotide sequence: TGTGCCAGCAGCTTGGAGGCAGGGAATTATGGCTACACCTTC. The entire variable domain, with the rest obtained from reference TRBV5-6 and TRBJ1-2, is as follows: DAGVTQSPTHLIKTRGQQVTLRCSPKSGHDTVSWYQQALGQGPQFIFQYYEEEERQRGNFPDRFSGHQFPNYSSELNVNALLLGDSALYLCASSLEAGNYGYTFGSGTRLTVV.